Each of the 27 T cell receptor beta chains below was sequenced from the same sample in a study of control samples from healthy donors and cancer patients. Assay used: immunoSEQ multiplex PCR; TCRdb lists only in-frame clones, some missing. The sample contains tens of thousands of clones, 90% to 95% of which appear only once. Sequencing was carried out using PBMCs. The receptors shown here come from a man in his fifties with lung cancer.

The chain is built from TRBV24-1 and TRBJ2-2, with 8 bases lining up with TRBD1. Germline V CDR1 and CDR2: KGHDR, SFDVKD. The CDR3 spans 17 residues. The J segment lost 1 base and the V segment lost 4 bases, leaving 7 bases of the junction unmatched. Here the CDR3 reads CATSDQLGTGNTGELFF. The CDR3 bases are TGTGCCACCAGTGACCAATTAGGGACAGGGAACACCGGGGAGCTGTTTTTT.

The genes are TRBV19 and TRBJ2-7; 7 nucleotides agree with TRBD2. The V gene's germline CDR1 is LNHDA and CDR2 SQIVND (reference sequence). The ends lost 5 bases at V and 2 bases at J; junction bases unmatched: 6. The CDR3 has 14 residues. CDR3 sequence reads: CASSHLGGAYEQYF. The CDR3 nucleotides are TGTGCCAGTAGTCACCTGGGGGGGGCCTACGAGCAGTACTTC.

The rearrangement links TRBV10-3 to TRBJ2-3, with D maybe TRBD2 (5 bases). Germline V lookup: CDR1 ENHRY, CDR2 SYGVKD. The V and J ends lost 0 bases and 3 bases respectively, with 7 bases between them. The CDR3 sequence is 14 residues long. In DNA form, the CDR3 reads TGTGCCATCAGTGAGTCGACGGGAACAGATACGCAGTATTTT. It translates to CAISESTGTDTQYF.

The chain carries TRBV6-5 and TRBJ1-2; possible D gene TRBD1, 6 bases. Germline V CDR1 and CDR2: MNHEY, SVGAGI. V was shortened by 8 bases and J by 5 bases, with 21 bases between the two germline ends. The CDR3 spans 15 residues. The CDR3 reads CASALTGLWKYGYTF. DNA for the CDR3: TGTGCCAGCGCCCTTACAGGGCTCTGGAAGTATGGCTACACCTTC.

This clone occurred once. V usage is TRBV28 and J usage is TRBJ1-6; D gene unclear. The CDR3 totals 15 residues. The germline V gene encodes CDR1 MDHEN and CDR2 SYDVKM. Trimming took 5 bases from V and 9 from J, leaving 17 bases between them. The CDR3 reads CASSAPNYQFSPLHF. CDR3 bases: TGTGCCAGCAGTGCCCCCAATTACCAATTTTCACCCCTCCACTTT.

The chain combines TRBV11-2 with TRBJ1-6; D uncertain. The V and J ends lost 3 bases and 0 bases respectively, with 3 bases between them. This CDR3 has 14 residues. Per the germline V gene, CDR1 is SGHAT and CDR2 is FQNNGV. CDR3 amino acids: CASSFNSYNSPLHF. CDR3 nucleotide sequence: TGTGCCAGCAGCTTCAACTCCTATAATTCACCCCTCCACTTT.

This clone was counted a single time. The V gene is TRBV9, the J gene TRBJ2-1, with D uncertain. V dropped 0 bases and J dropped 9 bases, with 10 bases sitting between them. The V gene's germline CDR1 is SGDLS and CDR2 YYNGEE. This CDR3 has 13 residues. CDR3 DNA sequence: TGTGCCAGCAGCGTAGGTGTAAGTAGTGAGCAGTTCTTC. Translating it yields CASSVGVSSEQFF.

This clone came up once. The junction does not match germline at one end; this may be a read error. J is TRBJ2-7 and V is TRBV19; TRBD1 agrees at 9 bases. CDR3 length: 14 residues. Germline CDR1 is LNHDA and CDR2 is SQIVND (reference sequence). The CDR3: CASSRNGQGTGFIF. CDR3 sequence (DNA): TGTGCCAGTAGTAGAAACGGACAGGGGACAGGCTTTATCTTC.

This clone was counted once. The chain has TRBV28 and TRBJ1-1; 7 positions match TRBD1. Germline V CDR1 and CDR2: MDHEN, SYDVKM. The J segment lost 3 bases and the V segment lost 2 bases, leaving 3 bases of the junction unmatched. The CDR3 consists of 14 residues. CDR3 in amino acids: CASSLQTGDTEAFF. In nucleotides, the CDR3 is TGTGCCAGCAGTTTACAAACAGGGGACACTGAAGCTTTCTTT.

The J gene is TRBJ2-7, the V gene TRBV6-5, with 7 bases lining up with TRBD1. CDR1 is MNHEY, CDR2 SVGAGI, per germline. The CDR3 totals 13 residues. The junction had 5 bases not matched to a gene; V was cut back by 6 bases and J by 3 bases. In DNA form, the CDR3 reads TGTGCCAGCAGGACCGGGACAGTCTACGAGCAGTACTTC. Translated: CASRTGTVYEQYF.

The chain links TRBV3-1 (or the pseudogene TRBV3-2) to TRBJ2-7; D call uncertain. The CDR3 spans 15 residues. In germline, CDR1 is LGHDT, CDR2 YNNKEL (reference sequence). Trimming cost V 1 base and J 2 bases, with 12 bases left between them. This CDR3 reads CASSQVLHGPYEQYF. For the CDR3, the DNA is TGTGCCAGCAGCCAAGTTCTACACGGACCCTACGAGCAGTACTTC.

The rearrangement uses TRBV13 and TRBJ1-3; no definite D call. CDR1 and CDR2 from the germline V gene are PRHDT and FYEKMQ (reference sequence). The CDR3 contains 11 residues. The V end was cut by 3 bases, the J end by 8 bases, with 5 bases between. CDR3 coding DNA: TGTGCCAGCAGCTTCTCAGACACCATATATTTT. Protein product: CASSFSDTIYF.

The chain combines TRBV10-3 with TRBJ2-1; D is unclear. The V gene's germline CDR1 is ENHRY and CDR2 SYGVKD. Trimming pared 2 bases from V and 5 bases from J, leaving 10 bases between. This CDR3 is 14 amino acids long. The CDR3 sequence: CAISERERDNEQFF. The CDR3, as DNA: TGTGCCATCAGTGAGAGGGAAAGGGACAATGAGCAGTTCTTC.

The chain couples TRBV6-5 to TRBJ2-1, with TRBD2 identical over 8 bases. V dropped 6 bases and J dropped 1; count of bases not matched to a gene: 2. Germline V gene sequence: CDR1 MNHEY, CDR2 SVGAGI. The CDR3 extends over 14 amino acids. The CDR3 DNA reads TGTGCCAGCAGAAGCGGGGGTTCCTACAATGAGCAGTTCTTC. Translated, it gives CASRSGGSYNEQFF.

This rearrangement joins TRBV19 to TRBJ1-2; D gene ambiguous. There are 14 residues in the CDR3. Per the germline V gene, CDR1 is LNHDA and CDR2 is SQIVND (reference sequence). Trimming removed 3 bases from V and 2 bases from J, with 10 bases in between. CDR3 nucleotide sequence: TGTGCCAGTAGTATTTCGGGAGGGAACTATGGCTACACCTTC. It encodes CASSISGGNYGYTF.

The chain employs TRBV10-3 and TRBJ2-7; tentatively, D is TRBD1 (5 bases). The CDR3 is 15 residues long. Germline V CDR1 and CDR2: ENHRY, SYGVKD. Trimming removed 0 bases at V and 4 bases at J, with 13 bases between. The CDR3 DNA sequence: TGTGCCATCAGTGAGTCGAATTCACCAGGGTACGAGCAGTACTTC. It yields the protein CAISESNSPGYEQYF.

The chain has TRBV5-1 and TRBJ2-5, with D perhaps matching TRBD2 (5 bases). The CDR3 extends over 14 amino acids. Germline loops: CDR1 SGHRS, CDR2 YFSETQ. Between the trimmed V and J ends, which lost 0 bases and 1 base, there was a span of 7 bases. The CDR3 is CASSLGRGQETQYF. Written as DNA, the CDR3 is TGCGCCAGCAGCTTGGGACGGGGCCAAGAGACCCAGTACTTC.

The rearrangement links TRBV6-1 to TRBJ1-1; D not certain. CDR1 and CDR2 from the germline V gene are MNHNS and SASEGT. V dropped 2 bases and J dropped 9 bases, with 16 bases sitting between them. The CDR3 extends over 14 amino acids. CDR3 sequence reads: CASSEWDAVGQAFF. The CDR3 nucleotides read TGTGCCAGCAGTGAATGGGATGCAGTTGGTCAAGCTTTCTTT.

Here the CDR3 reads CASSRGGVGEKLFF. CDR3 bases: TGTGCCAGCAGTCGGGGGGGAGTAGGAGAAAAACTGTTTTTT. This chain joins TRBV6-2 or TRBV6-3 and TRBJ1-4, with D perhaps TRBD1 (5 bases). V lost 5 bases and J 8 bases, leaving 15 bases between the germline ends. Germline V gene lookup returns CDR1 MNHEY and CDR2 SVGEGT. The CDR3 loop spans 14 amino acids.

The V call is TRBV7-8, the J call TRBJ2-2; D remains ambiguous. V shed 3 bases and J shed 0 bases, with 11 bases lying between them. Germline V gene data show CDR1 as SGHVS and CDR2 as FQNEAQ. The CDR3 is 16 residues long. The CDR3 nucleotides are TGTGCCAGCAGCTTGATCGGCAGATCGAACACCGGGGAGCTGTTTTTT. It is translated as CASSLIGRSNTGELFF.

In nucleotides, the CDR3 is TGTGCCAGCAGTACCGGGGGGGGCGAGCAGTTCTTC. Protein: CASSTGGGEQFF. This chain joins TRBV6-2 or TRBV6-3 and TRBJ2-1; 8 nucleotides agree with TRBD2. The CDR3 covers 12 residues. With 5 bases clipped from V and 10 bases from J, the junction kept 4 bases outside the gene matches. Germline V lookup: CDR1 MNHEY, CDR2 SVGEGT.

J is TRBJ1-2 and V is TRBV11-2, with D possibly being TRBD1 (5 bases). V was trimmed by 4 bases and J by 0 bases, leaving 18 bases between them. This CDR3 region has 17 residues. The germline CDR1 and CDR2 sequences are SGHAT and FQNNGV. CDR3 amino acids: CASSSLDNFFTNYGYTF. CDR3 DNA: TGTGCCAGCAGCTCATTGGACAACTTCTTCACTAACTATGGCTACACCTTC.

Concerning this clone itself: The sample holds other DNA sequences that translate to the same CDR3. The V and J genes are TRBV2 and TRBJ1-6, with TRBD1 as a possible D gene (5 bases). V dropped 4 bases and J dropped 5 bases, with 15 bases sitting between them. The CDR3 consists of 16 residues. CDR1 SNHLY and CDR2 FYNNEI come from the germline V gene. The CDR3 coding sequence is TGTGCCAGCAGTGCAATGGGGGTGGGCAATAATTCACCCCTCCACTTT. Translation: CASSAMGVGNNSPLHF.

This chain joins TRBV13 and TRBJ1-2, with 10 bases fitting TRBD1. Germline V gene sequence: CDR1 PRHDT, CDR2 FYEKMQ (reference sequence). The CDR3 totals 16 residues. Trimming at V came to 5 bases and at J to 8 bases, leaving 14 bases not matched to a gene. The CDR3 DNA is TGTGCCAGCAGCCCAGGGACAGGGGCTGGGGGGGGAGGCTACACCTTC. Translating gives CASSPGTGAGGGGYTF.

V usage is TRBV5-4 and J usage is TRBJ2-7; possibly TRBD2 for D (6 bases). V shed 4 bases and J shed 0 bases, with 11 bases lying between them. Germline assignment: CDR1 SGHNT and CDR2 YYREEE (reference sequence). The CDR3 loop spans 14 amino acids. CDR3 sequence (DNA): TGTGCCAGCAGCCGCCGGGAGAGCTCCTACGAGCAGTACTTC. This sequence encodes CASSRRESSYEQYF. The whole variable domain, remainder taken from reference TRBV5-4 and TRBJ2-7, is ETGVTQSPTHLIKTRGQQVTLRCSSQSGHNTVSWYQQALGQGPQFIFQYYREEENGRGNFPPRFSGLQFPNYSSELNVNALELDDSALYLCASSRRESSYEQYFGPGTRLTVT.

In this sample, this clone turned up a few times. The V and J genes are TRBV13 and TRBJ1-6, with 8 nucleotides matching TRBD1. This CDR3 region has 15 residues. Germline loops: CDR1 PRHDT, CDR2 FYEKMQ (reference sequence). With 5 bases clipped from V and 7 bases from J, the junction kept 7 bases outside the gene matches. CDR3 bases: TGTGCCAGCAGCCAGGGGGCCGTTCTAAATTCACCCCTCCACTTT. Protein: CASSQGAVLNSPLHF.

V gene TRBV6-2 or TRBV6-3 combines with J gene TRBJ2-7; the D is unclear. V lost 5 bases to trimming and J lost 6 bases, with 11 bases between them. Germline V gene lookup returns CDR1 MNHEY and CDR2 SVGEGT. CDR3 length: 12 residues. The CDR3 spells CASSASGFEQYF. The CDR3 DNA reads as TGTGCCAGCAGTGCCTCAGGTTTCGAGCAGTACTTC.